The following is a T cell receptor (beta chain) sequence with its context. This clone was seen a single time. Its antigen is still unknown. It has no much larger one-base neighbor in the sample; base qualities were not kept. The data derive from a study of siplizumab effects on memory and regulatory T cells (dated by TCRdb to between 2018 and 2021). General notes on the study: The effect of the anti-CD2 antibody siplizumab on alloreactive T-cell subsets was examined in allogeneic mixed lymphocyte reactions constructed from human PBMCs. Broader findings and caveats from the paper: Siplizumab significantly reduced the cumulative frequency of alloreactive sequences traceable to unstimulated CD4+ memory T cells. About 75-97% of proliferating CD4+ or CD8+ clones could not be given a naive or memory phenotype. Unstimulated naive T cells appeared to be more diverse than memory T cells, and naive cells seemed to make a substantial contribution to the alloresponse. Because sequences at frequencies below about 10^-5 were poorly captured, only a minor fraction of alloreactive clones could be mapped back to unstimulated subsets. Among mappable alloreactive CD4+ clones, the Treg-derived fraction averaged approximately 69% with siplizumab versus around 25% in control reactions. The suppressive function of proliferating Tregs from siplizumab cultures was not functionally confirmed.

Sorted unstimulated T cells and proliferating T cells recovered from mixed lymphocyte reactions underwent TCRbeta CDR3 sequencing. Fresh whole blood from around 10 HLA-typed healthy donors was used as the source from which PBMCs were isolated. Trimming removed 5 bases from V and 7 bases from J, leaving 20 bases between the germline ends. The CDR3 contains 15 residues, cysteine and phenylalanine counted. Left in the record is the CDR3 DNA by itself, 45 bases read in frame from the first base. CDR1 and CDR2, per the germline V gene, are SGHTA and FQGTGA. Library method: the immunoSEQ multiplex PCR assay. Each sample had roughly 90,000 TCR templates assayed by the deep sequencing platform. Genomic DNA extracted from sorted T cells was the material used for TCRbeta CDR3 sequencing. The source study handled its data this way. The R programming language was used for the clonal analysis of the TCRbeta CDR3 data. Alloreactive CD4+ and CD8+ clones were defined by comparing unstimulated samples with post-reaction CFSE-low samples. Alloreactive CD4+ clones were assigned to regulatory or non-regulatory origin by matching sequences to sorted unstimulated Treg and non-Treg repertoires. TCRdb retrieved this table from immuneACCESS and kept in-frame rearrangements only. Not all clones are present; in checked studies, unresolved V genes account for under half, and no reason is known for the remainder. D and trimming come from the DNA, and the V and J calls and clone size come from that table. The sample table shows around 100,000 clones, and 75% to 95% are seen once. The ten largest clones capture 0.14% to 0.15% of the sample.

Recombination joined TRBV7-3 with TRBJ2-5; the D region may be TRBD1 or TRBD2, each matching 5 bases equally. The source is a human donor in good health. Sequences were obtained from CD4+ T cells sorted from blood. The DNA sequence is TGTGCCAGCAGCGATTCCCCGGGGCCCCCACCGACCCAGTACTTC. Translated, this gives CASSDSPGPPPTQYF.